The clone carrying this TCR beta chain was seen only a few times. What it recognizes is unknown. The sample is drawn from a study of T cells after yellow fever vaccination. Study outcomes and limitations: On re-exposure, the response was weaker but peaked faster, at day 5 versus 15.

TCRdb redid the calling of the 5' RACE reads with MiXCR, one entry per CDR3 protein. The repertoire consists of about 580,000 distinct CDR3 sequences, with roughly a sixth occurring once and the leading ten covering around 15%. The germline V gene encodes CDR1 SEHNR and CDR2 FQNEAQ (reference sequence). V lost 4 bases to trimming and J lost 1 base, with 13 bases between them. The CDR3 runs 15 residues. This rearrangement joins TRBV7-9 to TRBJ1-1; maybe TRBD1 (6 bases). The TCR sequence derives from a man aged 18-30 years who received the YFV17D yellow fever vaccine. The sample here was PBMCs, taken less than 6 days after the first yellow fever vaccination. CDR3 bases: TGTGCCAGCAGCTACACCGGGACACAGAACACTGAAGCTTTCTTT. Its translation is CASSYTGTQNTEAFF.